A selection of T cell receptor beta chains follows, all from one sample in a study of T cells in Graves' hyperthyroidism and ophthalmopathy. TCRdb called the multiplex PCR reads again in MiXCR, with one record for every CDR3 protein. The sample carries 660,000 or so distinct CDR3 sequences, 20% to 25% recorded once. Sequencing was done on a sample of blood. These receptor sequences come from a man in his thirties or forties with Graves' ophthalmopathy. CDR3s leave out the opening cysteine and the closing phenylalanine or tryptophan.

TRBJ1-4 TRBV28 ASSGRGSANEKLF
TRBJ2-1 TRBV12-3/TRBV12-4 ASSSSSWSNEQF
TRBJ2-5 TRBV11-2 ASSLELGNQETQY
TRBJ1-5 TRBV7-9 ASSLGQANSPQH
TRBJ2-7 TRBV7-9 ASSWWGAGDEQY
TRBJ2-3 TRBV20-1 KPKYGSNTDTQY
TRBJ2-2 TRBV24-1 ATSFPGLAGVAPGSCF
TRBJ2-3 TRBV6-2/TRBV6-3 ASSWGLAGPTDTQY
TRBJ2-1 TRBV7-9 ASSQAGTRYNEQF
TRBJ2-7 TRBV30 AWSPSGFSYEQY
TRBJ1-5 TRBV2 ASREQGMDQPQH
TRBJ2-7 TRBV7-9 ASSLAVTDRSSYEQY
TRBJ1-1 TRBV3-2 ASSQDPGGTEAF
TRBJ1-1 TRBV28 ASKPQGDTEAF
TRBJ2-6 TRBV19 ASSISGGEANVLT
TRBJ2-1 TRBV20-1 SAREGSGRELYNEQF
TRBJ2-3 TRBV2 ASTGAGAGTDTQY
TRBJ1-5 TRBV20-1 SARVDRGGQPQH
TRBJ2-7 TRBV6-5 ASSYSNSALDNVNEQY
TRBJ2-7 TRBV11-2 ASSLGEITADEQY
TRBJ1-1 TRBV19 ASSIDLRTVNTEAF
TRBJ2-3 TRBV7-3 ASSQGSTSGRAEQY
TRBJ2-2 TRBV7-2 ASSPFGGLDTGELF
TRBJ2-1 TRBV20-1 SASPDRAAFGSYNEQF
TRBJ2-7 TRBV12-3/TRBV12-4 ASRSGWGEQY
TRBJ2-3 TRBV30 AWSVTGLGTDTQY
TRBJ2-7 TRBV5-4 ASSFDSGGLYEQY
TRBJ1-2 TRBV4-2 ASSQETFESDGYT
TRBJ2-1 TRBV29-1 SVDRQGSYNEQF
TRBJ2-5 TRBV7-8 ASSPNQGETQY
TRBJ2-1 TRBV15 ATSTAGSRGNEQF
TRBJ1-1 TRBV20-1 SARASGAAGTEAF
TRBJ2-7 TRBV20-1 SARTRAYEQY
TRBJ1-5 TRBV28 ASSPGGATGNQPQH
TRBJ2-3 TRBV7-2 ASSLGTAFTDTQY
TRBJ2-1 TRBV5-5 ASSLNSFNEQF
TRBJ1-2 TRBV30 AWSRTTVINYGYT
TRBJ2-7 TRBV27 ASSLSWGAYEQY
TRBJ2-1 TRBV18 ASSPENRGEKF
TRBJ2-5 TRBV27 ASSFLGAQETQY
TRBJ1-1 TRBV12-3/TRBV12-4 ASSPGTDRDTEAF
TRBJ2-7 TRBV7-9 ASSPLGESYEQY
TRBJ1-2 TRBV28 ASSTALHRNYGYT
TRBJ2-1 TRBV7-9 ASSLVEGVNNEQF
TRBJ2-1 TRBV14 ASSGVFNEQF
TRBJ1-2 TRBV6-8 ASSYSDSNYGYT
TRBJ2-1 TRBV27 ASSPRPLQGLRGPYNEQF
TRBJ2-5 TRBV28 ASSSANPGPQETQY
TRBJ1-2 TRBV11-2 ASSLAGGNYGYT
TRBJ2-3 TRBV6-2/TRBV6-3 AGSKREGRDTQY
TRBJ2-3 TRBV11-2 ASSPDRGLTDTQY
TRBJ2-1 TRBV29-1 SVGDNEQF